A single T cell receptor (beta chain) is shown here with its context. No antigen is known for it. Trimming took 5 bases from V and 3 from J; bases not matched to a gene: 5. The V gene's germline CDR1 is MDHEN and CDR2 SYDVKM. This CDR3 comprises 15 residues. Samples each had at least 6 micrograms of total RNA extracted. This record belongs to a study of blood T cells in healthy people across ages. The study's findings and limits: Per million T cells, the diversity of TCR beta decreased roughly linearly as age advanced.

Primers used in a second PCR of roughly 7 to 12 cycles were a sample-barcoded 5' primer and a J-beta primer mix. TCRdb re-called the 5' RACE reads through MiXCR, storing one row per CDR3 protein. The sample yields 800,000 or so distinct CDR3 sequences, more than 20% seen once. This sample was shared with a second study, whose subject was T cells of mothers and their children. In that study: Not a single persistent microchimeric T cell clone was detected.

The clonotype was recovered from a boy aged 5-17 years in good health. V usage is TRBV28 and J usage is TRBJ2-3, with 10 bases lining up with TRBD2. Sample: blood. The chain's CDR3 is CASSPTSGATDTQYF. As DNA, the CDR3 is TGTGCCAGCAGTCCAACTAGCGGGGCGACAGATACGCAGTATTTT.